This T cell receptor beta chain was documented in a study of identical twins. The study, taken as a whole, reports: Out-of-frame alpha sequences shared by twins showed excess low generation probability.

Comments on this clonotype: Its antigen is still unknown.

Looked up from germline, CDR1 is GTSNPN and CDR2 is SVGIG (reference sequence). Trimming took off 5 bases at V and 0 bases at J, with 12 bases between the two ends. The CDR3 is made up of 14 amino acids. A universal primer site came from template switching; cDNA carried unique molecular identifiers. One entry per CDR3 protein results from TCRdb running MiXCR on the 5' RACE reads. The data hold some 660,000 distinct CDR3 sequences, with around 8.3% observed a single time. This sample also belongs to another study, concerning yellow fever vaccine responses in identical twins.

The source is a woman between 18 and 29 years old in good health. Sample: PBMCs. The V call is TRBV30, the J call TRBJ2-3; no clear D gene. The CDR3 here is CAWSRGTSTDTQYF. In nucleotides, the CDR3 is TGTGCCTGGTCTCGCGGTACTAGCACAGATACGCAGTATTTT.